Listed here are 29 T cell receptor beta chains from one sample, sequenced in a study of cytomegalovirus exposure and HLA in healthy donors. In the PCR, 60 Vbeta and 13 Jbeta primers were used. Clones were read by immunoSEQ multiplex PCR, and TCRdb kept only the in-frame ones, dropping some. The table includes some 77,000 clones, roughly 79% detected once. The specimen was PBMCs. All receptors come from a woman aged 40 to 55 in good health and CMV-seropositive.

The V call is TRBV5-1, the J call TRBJ1-1; 10 nucleotides match TRBD1. CDR3 size: 17 residues. V dropped 3 bases and J dropped 0; count of bases not matched to a gene: 8. Germline-derived CDR1 and CDR2 are SGHRS and YFSETQ. CDR3 protein: CASSYRDRGIMNTEAFF. The CDR3 DNA sequence: TGCGCCAGCAGCTACAGGGACAGGGGAATCATGAACACTGAAGCTTTCTTT.

V usage is TRBV6-5 and J usage is TRBJ1-6, with 8 bases identical to TRBD1. Germline assignment: CDR1 MNHEY and CDR2 SVGAGI. The CDR3 loop spans 15 amino acids. V dropped 4 bases and J dropped 7; count of bases not matched to a gene: 6. The CDR3 nucleotides are TGTGCCAGCAGTTCCAACAGGGGGGGAAATTCACCCCTCCACTTT. Its translation is CASSSNRGGNSPLHF.

This rearrangement joins TRBV6-6 to TRBJ2-7; 9 bases are a match to TRBD1. The germline gives CDR1 MNHNY, CDR2 SVGAGI (reference sequence). The CDR3 sequence is 15 residues long. The V segment lost 3 bases and the J segment 5 bases; nucleotides outside the gene matches: 8. This CDR3 reads CASSYAGTGRDEQYF. In nucleotides, the CDR3 is TGTGCCAGCAGTTATGCCGGGACAGGGAGGGACGAGCAGTACTTC.

V gene TRBV5-1 combines with J gene TRBJ1-4, with D perhaps TRBD1 (6 bases). This CDR3 contains 14 residues. Trimming shortened V by 2 bases and J by 8 bases, and 13 bases separated the two germline ends. The germline V gene encodes CDR1 SGHRS and CDR2 YFSETQ. DNA for the CDR3: TGCGCCAGCAGCTTAACAGGGATAGGGGAAAAACTGTTTTTT. Residues: CASSLTGIGEKLFF.

This clone has only a few counts. The CDR3 bases are TGTGCCTCGAGGAGGGCAGATAGCAATCAGCCCCAGCATTTT. Protein sequence: CASRRADSNQPQHF. The chain combines TRBV6-1 with TRBJ1-5; D not certain. V lost 11 bases to trimming and J lost 0 bases, with 14 bases between them. From germline, CDR1 is MNHNS and CDR2 SASEGT. The length of the CDR3 is 14 residues.

This chain joins TRBV28 and TRBJ2-7, with 9 bases lining up with TRBD2. This CDR3 has 14 residues. The ends lost 2 bases at V and 6 bases at J; junction bases unmatched: 5. In germline, CDR1 is MDHEN, CDR2 SYDVKM. The CDR3 DNA reads TGTGCCAGCAGTTTAGCGGGAGGGCCTAGCGAGCAGTACTTC. Encoded protein: CASSLAGGPSEQYF. Looking up the rest from reference TRBV28 and TRBJ2-7 gives the full variable domain: DVKVTQSSRYLVKRTGEKVFLECVQDMDHENMFWYRQDPGLGLRLIYFSYDVKMKEKGDIPEGYSVSREKKERFSLILESASTNQTSMYLCASSLAGGPSEQYFGPGTRLTVT.

In this sample, this clone turned up once. V usage is TRBV30 and J usage is TRBJ2-3; possibly TRBD1 for D (5 bases). The germline V gene encodes CDR1 GTSNPN and CDR2 SVGIG (reference sequence). This CDR3 comprises 15 residues. V was clipped by 3 bases and J by 0 bases, with 13 bases between them. This CDR3 is CAWSPTVKSTDTQYF. The CDR3 DNA reads as TGTGCCTGGAGCCCGACAGTGAAAAGCACAGATACGCAGTATTTT.

The chain combines TRBV11-2 with TRBJ2-1; the match to TRBD1 covers 9 bases. The CDR3 totals 15 residues. Germline V gene sequence: CDR1 SGHAT, CDR2 FQNNGV. J gave up 5 bases and V 2 bases, and 4 bases lay outside the gene matches. The CDR3 bases are TGTGCCAGCAGCTTACTCGGGACAGGGAACAATGAGCAGTTCTTC. This translates into CASSLLGTGNNEQFF.

The J gene is TRBJ2-3, the V gene TRBV2, with 7 bases that match TRBD1. Germline values: CDR1 SNHLY, CDR2 FYNNEI. The V gene end was trimmed by 6 bases and the J gene end by 3 bases; junction bases not matched to a gene: 9. The CDR3 has 15 residues. The CDR3 coding sequence is TGTGCCAGCAGGATGACAGGGATCGGGACAGATACGCAGTATTTT. Translating it yields CASRMTGIGTDTQYF.

The J gene is TRBJ1-5, the V gene TRBV2, with 9 bases identical to TRBD1. Germline trimming cut 4 bases from V and 1 base from J; bases unmatched to any gene: 11. Germline CDR1 SNHLY, CDR2 FYNNEI. This CDR3 comprises 18 residues. The DNA for the CDR3 is TGTGCCAGCAGTGTCCGATCCGGACAGGGGACGAGCAATCAGCCCCAGCATTTT. Translating gives CASSVRSGQGTSNQPQHF. The complete variable domain, with remaining parts taken from reference TRBV2 and TRBJ1-5, reads EPEVTQTPSHQVTQMGQEVILRCVPISNHLYFYWYRQILGQKVEFLVSFYNNEISEKSEIFDDQFSVERPDGSNFTLKIRSTKLEDSAMYFCASSVRSGQGTSNQPQHFGDGTRLSIL.

The chain is built from TRBV19 and TRBJ1-6; no definite D call. Per the germline V gene, CDR1 is LNHDA and CDR2 is SQIVND (reference sequence). V was pared by 5 bases and J by 10 bases, with 15 bases between. The CDR3 runs to 14 residues. The CDR3 sequence: CASSFHDSGSPLHF. CDR3 coding DNA: TGTGCCAGTAGTTTCCACGATTCGGGATCACCCCTCCACTTT. Using reference TRBV19 and TRBJ1-6 for the parts outside the CDR3, the full variable domain is DGGITQSPKYLFRKEGQNVTLSCEQNLNHDAMYWYRQDPGQGLRLIYYSQIVNDFQKGDIAEGYSVSREKKESFPLTVTSAQKNPTAFYLCASSFHDSGSPLHFGNGTRLTVT.

The rearrangement joins TRBV6-5 to TRBJ2-3; D uncertain. This CDR3 is built from 15 residues. The germline V gene has CDR1 MNHEY and CDR2 SVGAGI. V lost 3 bases, J lost 2 bases, and 12 bases lay in between. The DNA of the CDR3 is TGTGCCAGCAGTTATTCTAGAGCCCCCACAGATACGCAGTATTTT. Protein sequence: CASSYSRAPTDTQYF.

CDR3 nucleotide sequence: TGTGCCAGCAGTGAAGGGACAGCCAATCAGCCCCAGCATTTT. Translation: CASSEGTANQPQHF. The chain combines TRBV6-1 with TRBJ1-5; tentative D call: TRBD1 (6 bases). The CDR3 spans 14 residues. V was pared by 1 base and J by 3 bases, with 7 bases between. Germline V CDR1 and CDR2: MNHNS, SASEGT.

This sequence joins TRBV2 and TRBJ1-1, with D unclear. CDR3 size: 14 residues. Germline V gene data show CDR1 as SNHLY and CDR2 as FYNNEI. The ends were cut back, 7 bases at V and 1 base at J, with 13 bases in the middle. CDR3 coding DNA: TGTGCCAGCACTTTAGAGGGCCCGAACACTGAAGCTTTCTTT. Protein: CASTLEGPNTEAFF.

This chain links TRBV29-1 with TRBJ2-3; 14 bases align to TRBD2. Germline lookup yields CDR1 SQVTM and CDR2 ANQGSEA. Germline trimming cut 8 bases from V and 5 bases from J; bases unmatched to any gene: 6. The CDR3 is 14 amino acids. The chain's CDR3 is CSISGTSGRDTQYF. CDR3 DNA: TGCAGCATATCCGGGACTAGCGGGAGAGATACGCAGTATTTT.

This clone was seen a few times. The rearrangement uses TRBV7-9 and TRBJ1-3; no definite D call. V dropped 6 bases and J dropped 0 bases, with 9 bases sitting between them. Germline loops: CDR1 SEHNR, CDR2 FQNEAQ (reference sequence). This CDR3 spans 14 amino acids. The CDR3 sequence: CASSPDISGNTIYF. In DNA, the CDR3 is TGTGCCAGCAGTCCAGACATCTCTGGAAACACCATATATTTT. Using reference TRBV7-9 and TRBJ1-3 for the parts outside the CDR3, the full variable domain is DTGVSQNPRHKITKRGQNVTFRCDPISEHNRLYWYRQTLGQGPEFLTYFQNEAQLEKSRLLSDRFSAERPKGSFSTLEIQRTEQGDSAMYLCASSPDISGNTIYFGEGSWLTVV.

The rearrangement links TRBV7-9 to TRBJ2-3, with TRBD1 matching over 7 bases. V lost 5 bases, J lost 0 bases, and 11 bases stayed unmatched. Germline CDR1 is SEHNR and CDR2 is FQNEAQ (reference sequence). There are 17 residues in the CDR3. CDR3 loop: CASSIRQGSSSTDTQYF. The CDR3 DNA sequence: TGTGCCAGCAGCATCCGACAGGGATCCTCTAGCACAGATACGCAGTATTTT.

The CDR3 coding sequence is TGTGCCAGCAGCTTAAGGGGGGAGACCCAGTACTTC. It translates to CASSLRGETQYF. This chain connects TRBV13 to TRBJ2-5; D is possibly TRBD1 (6 bases). The germline V gene has CDR1 PRHDT and CDR2 FYEKMQ (reference sequence). V lost 2 bases and J 5 bases, leaving 6 bases between the germline ends. The CDR3 spans 12 residues.

V gene TRBV2 combines with J gene TRBJ2-5, with D possibly being TRBD2 (5 bases). CDR3 length equals 12 residues. Between the trimmed V and J ends, which lost 6 bases and 3 bases, there was a span of 8 bases. The germline CDR1 and CDR2 sequences are SNHLY and FYNNEI. CDR3 protein: CASRELEETQYF. The CDR3 nucleotides are TGTGCCAGCAGAGAACTAGAAGAGACCCAGTACTTC.

This chain uses TRBV4-1 with TRBJ2-7; 9 bases match TRBD1. Germline-derived CDR1 and CDR2 are MGHRA and YSYEKL. V shed 4 bases and J 4 bases; nucleotides not matched to a gene: 8. CDR3 length: 15 residues. The CDR3, as DNA: TGCGCCAGCAGCCCCGGACAGGGGTATCTGTACGAGCAGTACTTC. Translating it yields CASSPGQGYLYEQYF.

This clone was counted a few times. The rearrangement uses TRBV5-6 and TRBJ2-3; TRBD2 matches 9 bases. With 1 base clipped from V and 1 base from J, the junction kept 4 bases outside the gene matches. This CDR3 spans 16 amino acids. Germline V gene lookup returns CDR1 SGHDT and CDR2 YYEEEE. The CDR3: CASSLLAGGGTDTQYF. Written as DNA, the CDR3 is TGTGCCAGCAGCTTGTTGGCGGGAGGGGGCACAGATACGCAGTATTTT.

This clone came up once. The chain is built from TRBV5-1 and TRBJ1-1, with D maybe TRBD1 (5 bases). There are 14 residues in the CDR3. Germline-derived CDR1 and CDR2 are SGHRS and YFSETQ. The ends were cut back, 0 bases at V and 5 bases at J, with 11 bases in the middle. For the CDR3, the DNA is TGCGCCAGCAGCTTGGTACGTGGGGGGACTGAAGCTTTCTTT. Translation: CASSLVRGGTEAFF.

The chain combines TRBV30 with TRBJ2-5, with 9 bases matching TRBD1. Matching the DNA end better, TRBJ2-7 makes the J call doubtful. The CDR3 is made up of 13 amino acids. Germline CDR1 GTSNPN, CDR2 SVGIG (reference sequence). The CDR3 DNA sequence: TGTGCCTGGAGAGACAACAGGGGGCACGAGCAGTACTTC. Its protein is CAWRDNRGHEQYF.

This chain joins TRBV29-1 and TRBJ2-3; 10 positions match TRBD2. The CDR3 contains 15 residues. Per the germline V gene, CDR1 is SQVTM and CDR2 is ANQGSEA. Trimming took 3 bases from V and 2 from J; bases not matched to a gene: 5. CDR3 residues: CSVDRAGGSTDTQYF. DNA for the CDR3: TGCAGCGTTGACCGAGCGGGGGGGTCCACAGATACGCAGTATTTT.

This clone was detected only a few times. The chain joins TRBV29-1 to TRBJ1-5, with D possibly matching TRBD1 (5 bases). The CDR3 contains 13 residues. Trimming removed 4 bases at V and 3 bases at J, with 10 bases between. Germline CDR1 and CDR2: SQVTM and ANQGSEA. The CDR3 here is CSVAEDINQPQHF. CDR3 sequence (DNA): TGCAGCGTTGCAGAGGACATCAATCAGCCCCAGCATTTT.

This chain uses TRBV28 with TRBJ1-2; D not certain. The CDR3 consists of 14 residues. V was pared by 5 bases and J by 6 bases, with 16 bases between. Per germline, CDR1 MDHEN and CDR2 SYDVKM. CDR3: CASSPGGVTNGYTF. CDR3 nucleotide sequence: TGTGCCAGCAGTCCCGGAGGAGTTACGAATGGCTACACCTTC.

The rearrangement uses TRBV29-1 and TRBJ2-7; D might be TRBD1 (7 bases). This CDR3 spans 13 amino acids. Germline V gene sequence: CDR1 SQVTM, CDR2 ANQGSEA. The V and J ends lost 4 bases and 1 base respectively, with 11 bases between them. The CDR3 sequence: CSVAGGSSYEQYF. CDR3 DNA: TGCAGCGTTGCAGGGGGGAGTTCCTACGAGCAGTACTTC.

The chain employs TRBV27 and TRBJ1-5, with no clear D. CDR1 and CDR2 from the germline V gene are MNHEY and SMNVEV (reference sequence). The CDR3 sequence is 15 residues long. Deletions cut 5 bases from V and 0 bases from J, with 11 bases between. CDR3 coding DNA: TGTGCCAGCAGTCCCCGGGAGGGTAGCAATCAGCCCCAGCATTTT. Translating it yields CASSPREGSNQPQHF.

The genes are TRBV11-2 and TRBJ2-3; D is possibly TRBD1 (6 bases). Germline V gives CDR1 SGHAT, CDR2 FQNNGV. Between the trimmed V and J ends, which lost 2 bases and 2 bases, there was a span of 17 bases. This CDR3 comprises 17 residues. Written as DNA, the CDR3 is TGTGCCAGCAGCTTAATGGTGGGAACAGGGACCACAGATACGCAGTATTTT. This sequence encodes CASSLMVGTGTTDTQYF.